The rows below give T cell receptor beta chains drawn from one sample of a study of blood T cell repertoires in COVID-19. Using immunoSEQ multiplex PCR, the repertoire was profiled, and TCRdb retains in-frame clones only, with some absent. There are some 250,000 clones in the sample; around 87% occur only once, and less than 8.5% lies in the top ten. The sample comprised peripheral blood. These receptors all stem from an older woman with active or convalescent COVID-19. Both conserved end residues are part of each CDR3. The D gene is left open where the match is weak. A clone size is listed for some rows: how often the clone was seen (once, few, many), or a class if it is expanded.

CDR3 protein | CDR3 DNA | V gene | D gene | J gene | clone size
CASSPPTVNSGNTIYF | TGTGCCAGCAGCCCCCCGACAGTCAACTCTGGAAACACCATATATTTT | TRBV6-2/TRBV6-3 | - | TRBJ1-3 | few
CASGLGTYYEQYF | TGTGCCAGCGGTTTGGGCACCTACTACGAGCAGTACTTC | TRBV5-6 | - | TRBJ2-7 | -
CASSFGQGDVYGYTF | TGTGCCAGCAGCTTTGGACAGGGGGATGTCTATGGCTACACCTTC | TRBV7-2 | TRBD1 | TRBJ1-2 | -
CASSKPTLDNQPQHF | TGTGCCAGCAGTAAGCCCACCCTAGACAATCAGCCCCAGCATTTT | TRBV6-6 | - | TRBJ1-5 | once
CASSDGGGLSGYTF | TGCGCCAGCAGCGACGGAGGAGGCCTTAGTGGCTACACCTTC | TRBV5-1 | - | TRBJ1-2 | -
CASSKVRGRRDSPLHF | TGTGCCAGCAGCAAAGTCAGGGGGAGGAGGGATTCACCCCTCCACTTT | TRBV5-6 | TRBD1 | TRBJ1-6 | few
CASSHVSGGPYEQYF | TGCGCCAGCAGCCACGTGAGCGGGGGACCCTACGAGCAGTACTTC | TRBV4-3 | TRBD2 | TRBJ2-7 | -
CSASNLAGGGDTQYF | TGCAGTGCTAGTAACCTAGCGGGGGGCGGTGATACGCAGTATTTT | TRBV20-1 | TRBD2 | TRBJ2-3 | -
CASSHRPRTGVSRDTQYF | TGCGCCAGCAGTCACCGACCAAGGACAGGAGTGTCCAGAGATACGCAGTATTTT | TRBV23-1 | TRBD1 | TRBJ2-3 | -
CASSSRRKVMNTEAFF | TGTGCCAGCAGTTCCCGGAGGAAGGTAATGAACACTGAAGCTTTCTTT | TRBV6-2/TRBV6-3 | - | TRBJ1-1 | -
CSVDPGQGEKLFF | TGCAGCGTTGATCCGGGCCAGGGGGAAAAACTGTTTTTT | TRBV29-1 | - | TRBJ1-4 | -
CASKAGQTNTGELFF | TGTGCCAGTAAGGCAGGTCAGACGAACACCGGGGAGCTGTTTTTT | TRBV19 | - | TRBJ2-2 | -
CASSQYDRGPSYEQYF | TGCGCCAGCAGCCAATATGACAGGGGGCCCTCCTACGAGCAGTACTTC | TRBV4-1 | TRBD1 | TRBJ2-7 | -
CATQIGGVNTEAFF | TGTGCCACCCAGATTGGCGGGGTGAACACTGAAGCTTTCTTT | TRBV7-2 | - | TRBJ1-1 | -
CASSVTGGAYEQYF | TGTGCCAGCAGCGTCACAGGGGGAGCCTACGAGCAGTACTTC | TRBV7-2 | TRBD1 | TRBJ2-7 | -
CASSDPGTANQPQHF | TGCGCCAGCAGTGACCCCGGGACAGCGAATCAGCCCCAGCATTTT | TRBV10-1 | TRBD1 | TRBJ1-5 | -
CASRIAGGGPSSYNEQFF | TGCGCCAGCAGGATAGCGGGGGGGGGTCCGAGCTCCTACAATGAGCAGTTCTTC | TRBV4-1 | TRBD2 | TRBJ2-1 | once
CASSDIFAEGYTF | TGTGCCAGCAGCGATATCTTTGCGGAGGGCTACACCTTC | TRBV25-1 | - | TRBJ1-2 | -
CASNNREPGELFF | TGTGCCAGCAACAACAGGGAACCCGGGGAGCTGTTTTTT | TRBV6-5 | - | TRBJ2-2 | once
CASSSNPRTGQVVTEAFF | TGTGCCAGTAGTTCCAACCCCAGGACAGGGCAAGTAGTCACTGAAGCTTTCTTT | TRBV19 | TRBD1 | TRBJ1-1 | -
CASSVGHQISGNTIYF | TGTGCCAGCAGCGTAGGACACCAAATCTCTGGAAACACCATATATTTT | TRBV11-2 | - | TRBJ1-3 | -
CASSPPGGQPQHF | TGTGCCAGCAGCCCGCCTGGAGGTCAGCCCCAGCATTTT | TRBV12-3/TRBV12-4 | - | TRBJ1-5 | -
CASSKLAGGRETQYF | TGCGCCAGCAGCAAGCTAGCGGGGGGGCGGGAGACCCAGTACTTC | TRBV4-3 | TRBD2 | TRBJ2-5 | -
CASSLALDRQLSTF | TGTGCCAGCAGCTTAGCACTGGACAGACAACTATCCACCTTC | TRBV7-8 | - | TRBJ1-2 | once
CASSLVELRGTDTQYF | TGCGCCAGCAGCTTAGTGGAATTGAGGGGCACAGATACGCAGTATTTT | TRBV5-1 | - | TRBJ2-3 | -
CASSRTGLSSYEQYF | TGTGCCAGCAGTCGTACAGGGCTCAGCTCCTACGAGCAGTACTTC | TRBV6-5 | - | TRBJ2-7 | -
CASISGVGRAFF | TGTGCCAGCATTTCAGGGGTTGGGCGGGCTTTCTTT | TRBV12-3/TRBV12-4 | - | TRBJ1-1 | -
CASSQTLGEQFF | TGTGCCAGCAGCCAAACCCTCGGGGAGCAGTTCTTC | TRBV11-2 | - | TRBJ2-1 | once
CASSQEGTGTYGYTF | TGTGCCAGCAGCCAAGAGGGGACAGGTACCTATGGCTACACCTTC | TRBV14 | TRBD1 | TRBJ1-2 | -
CASSLPLGGSAEAFF | TGTGCCAGCAGCTTACCGTTGGGGGGGAGTGCTGAAGCTTTCTTT | TRBV7-8 | - | TRBJ1-1 | -
CASSLKGLAGGPADTQYF | TGTGCCAGCAGCCTAAAGGGACTAGCGGGGGGGCCGGCAGATACGCAGTATTTT | TRBV7-2 | TRBD2 | TRBJ2-3 | -
CASSQSSTRSGGNEKLFF | TGTGCCAGCAGCCAATCCAGCACTCGATCCGGAGGGAATGAAAAACTGTTTTTT | TRBV3-1/TRBV3-2 | - | TRBJ1-4 | -
CASSARTGGADTQYF | TGTGCCAGCAGCGCCCGGACAGGGGGTGCAGATACGCAGTATTTT | TRBV5-4 | TRBD1 | TRBJ2-3 | -
CASSQFPSNEQYF | TGCGCCAGCAGCCAATTCCCCAGTAACGAGCAGTACTTC | TRBV4-3 | - | TRBJ2-7 | -
CASSRPGAQGKLFF | TGTGCCAGCAGCCGTCCTGGGGCACAAGGAAAACTGTTTTTT | TRBV5-6 | - | TRBJ1-4 | -
CASSRQGVNQPQHF | TGTGCCAGCAGTCGACAGGGGGTTAATCAGCCCCAGCATTTT | TRBV27 | TRBD1 | TRBJ1-5 | -
CASSKRKANTGELFF | TGTGCCAGCAGCAAACGTAAAGCAAACACCGGGGAGCTGTTTTTT | TRBV21-1 | - | TRBJ2-2 | once
CASSLAMGLQETQYF | TGTGCCAGCAGCTTGGCGATGGGGCTCCAAGAGACCCAGTACTTC | TRBV5-6 | - | TRBJ2-5 | few
CASSVSSGGPNEQFF | TGTGCCAGTAGTGTATCGAGCGGGGGCCCCAATGAGCAGTTCTTC | TRBV19 | TRBD2 | TRBJ2-1 | -
CASSPREVAGTSTDTQYF | TGTGCCAGCAGTCCCCGCGAGGTAGCGGGGACTAGCACAGATACGCAGTATTTT | TRBV27 | TRBD2 | TRBJ2-3 | -
CASSLGGGVTDTQYF | TGTGCCAGCAGCTTAGGCGGCGGGGTGACAGATACGCAGTATTTT | TRBV7-2 | - | TRBJ2-3 | -
CASTPRDRGFRTQYF | TGCGCCAGCACCCCCCGGGACAGGGGGTTTCGTACGCAGTATTTT | TRBV5-1 | TRBD1 | TRBJ2-3 | -
CASSFLQERGQGYTF | TGTGCCAGCAGTTTCCTGCAGGAAAGGGGGCAAGGCTACACCTTC | TRBV6-2/TRBV6-3 | TRBD1 | TRBJ1-2 | once
CASSHAGQGAWNQPQHF | TGTGCCAGCAGCCACGCGGGACAGGGGGCCTGGAATCAGCCCCAGCATTTT | TRBV4-2 | TRBD1 | TRBJ1-5 | few
CASTSGGRHEQYF | TGCGCCAGCACCAGCGGGGGTAGGCACGAGCAGTACTTC | TRBV10-2 | TRBD2 | TRBJ2-7 | -
CASSPRAGAIGHTQYF | TGTGCCAGCAGCCCAAGAGCGGGGGCAATAGGCCATACGCAGTATTTT | TRBV7-2 | TRBD2 | TRBJ2-3 | -
CASSRDRGRSAPQHF | TGTGCCAGCAGTCGGGACAGGGGGCGGAGTGCGCCCCAGCATTTT | TRBV7-2 | TRBD1 | TRBJ1-5 | once
CASSPGASANEKLFF | TGTGCCAGCAGCCCTGGGGCTTCGGCTAATGAAAAACTGTTTTTT | TRBV7-9 | - | TRBJ1-4 | -
CASSPFGGNGYTF | TGTGCCAGCTCACCATTCGGGGGGAATGGCTACACCTTC | TRBV18 | - | TRBJ1-2 | -